This T cell receptor (beta chain) was identified in a study of shared clonotypes between healthy human individuals. Libraries were prepared by immunoSEQ multiplex PCR; TCRdb keeps only in-frame clonotypes and omits some of them. The sample has about 580,000 clones; more than 95% are singletons. CD45RO-negative cells were positively selected for CCR7, leaving out terminally differentiated effector memory CD45RA+ cells. Donors were healthy HIV-negative adults without recent acute infections or vaccinations. This receptor was obtained from a man under 40 in good health. Sequencing was performed on naive CD8+ T cells sorted from blood.

The CDR3 sequence is CASTDDLAGGETQYF. The CDR3 bases are TGTGCCAGCACCGACGACCTAGCGGGAGGGGAGACCCAGTACTTC. The chain uses TRBV6-1 and TRBJ2-5; 12 nucleotides line up with TRBD2. Germline V gives CDR1 MNHNS, CDR2 SASEGT. The CDR3 is made up of 15 amino acids. J gave up 5 bases and V 7 bases, and 8 bases lay outside the gene matches.